These 26 T cell receptor beta chains were sequenced from one sample in a study of shared clonotypes between healthy human individuals. Profiled with immunoSEQ multiplex PCR; TCRdb holds only in-frame clones, not every one. The sample yields some 2,100,000 clones, nearly 97% seen once. Sample: naive CD4+ T cells sorted from blood. Described subset: CD45RA+ positively selected. The receptors were sampled from a man aged 18 to 30 in good health.

This chain uses TRBV5-1 with TRBJ2-1; D is possibly TRBD2 (5 bases). V shed 6 bases and J shed 8 bases, with 18 bases lying between them. Looked up from germline, CDR1 is SGHRS and CDR2 is YFSETQ. This CDR3 has 14 amino acids. The CDR3 spells CASTPRPSTDEQFF. CDR3 in DNA: TGCGCCAGCACCCCCCGGCCTAGCACCGATGAGCAGTTCTTC.

The chain employs TRBV6-6 and TRBJ2-7; D is possibly TRBD1 or TRBD2 (5 bases each). Per germline, CDR1 MNHNY and CDR2 SVGAGI (reference sequence). The CDR3 covers 11 residues. Trimming stripped 10 bases from V and 3 bases from J, with 10 bases between. CDR3 amino acids: CATGTGYEQYF. CDR3 bases: TGTGCCACAGGGACGGGCTACGAGCAGTACTTC.

The chain uses TRBV7-9 and TRBJ1-6, with 9 bases aligning to TRBD1. This CDR3 region has 16 residues. The V and J ends lost 2 bases and 5 bases, in that order; junction bases with no gene match: 4. Per the germline V gene, CDR1 is SEHNR and CDR2 is FQNEAQ (reference sequence). CDR3: CASSLLGQGNNSPLHF. In DNA form, the CDR3 reads TGTGCCAGCAGCTTACTAGGACAGGGGAATAATTCACCCCTCCACTTT.

The J gene is TRBJ1-5, the V gene TRBV23-1, with 9 bases identical to TRBD1. TRBV23-1 qualifies as an ORF whose function is uncertain. The ends lost 0 bases at V and 5 bases at J; junction bases unmatched: 8. CDR3 length: 17 residues. In nucleotides, the CDR3 is TGCGCCAGCAGTCAATCCCCGGGACAGGGTGTCGATCAGCCCCAGCATTTT. Translated: CASSQSPGQGVDQPQHF.

The rearrangement links TRBV15 to TRBJ2-5, with TRBD1 matching 7 bases. Unmatched junction bases numbered 12, after V lost 6 bases and J lost 5 bases. The CDR3 covers 15 residues. CDR1 is LNHNV, CDR2 YYDKDF, per germline (reference sequence). Written as DNA, the CDR3 is TGTGCCACCAGGGAAGGGGGCGCTACCTCCGAGACCCAGTACTTC. As protein: CATREGGATSETQYF.

This chain links TRBV27 with TRBJ1-5; D gene unclear. Germline assignment: CDR1 MNHEY and CDR2 SMNVEV (reference sequence). The ends were cut back, 5 bases at V and 2 bases at J, with 7 bases in the middle. The CDR3 covers 13 residues. The CDR3 here is CASSPLGNQPQHF. CDR3 nucleotide sequence: TGTGCCAGCAGTCCACTAGGCAATCAGCCCCAGCATTTT.

V usage is TRBV19 and J usage is TRBJ1-1, with D uncertain. This CDR3 spans 16 amino acids. Deletions cut 3 bases from V and 3 bases from J, with 17 bases between. Germline V lookup: CDR1 LNHDA, CDR2 SQIVND (reference sequence). The CDR3: CASSISMDPVYTEAFF. DNA for the CDR3: TGTGCCAGTAGTATTAGTATGGACCCAGTGTACACTGAAGCTTTCTTT.

This chain links TRBV6-1 with TRBJ1-5; 12 bases fit TRBD1. CDR3 size: 16 residues. V shed 4 bases and J 3 bases; nucleotides not matched to a gene: 4. Germline CDR1 and CDR2: MNHNS and SASEGT. The CDR3 nucleotides are TGTGCCAGCAGTGTTGGGACAGGGGGCCTCAATCAGCCCCAGCATTTT. Protein: CASSVGTGGLNQPQHF.

The rearrangement joins TRBV4-2 to TRBJ2-5; possible D gene TRBD2, 5 bases. Germline loops: CDR1 LGHNA, CDR2 YNFKEQ. Between the trimmed V and J ends, which lost 6 bases and 5 bases, there was a span of 10 bases. The CDR3 length is 12 residues. CDR3 protein: CASSPGSETQYF. CDR3 bases: TGTGCCAGCAGTCCTGGGAGTGAGACCCAGTACTTC.

The chain combines TRBV5-6 with TRBJ2-3; 8 bases map to TRBD1. The junction had 4 bases not matched to a gene; V was cut back by 4 bases and J by 3 bases. Germline CDR1 reads SGHDT; CDR2 reads YYEEEE. The CDR3 length is 14 residues. The CDR3 region has the DNA TGTGCCAGCAGCGGGGACAGGAGGACAGATACGCAGTATTTT. It translates to CASSGDRRTDTQYF.

The J gene is TRBJ2-7, the V gene TRBV6-5; TRBD1 matches at 9 bases. Trimming cost V 5 bases and J 3 bases; bases outside gene matches: 5. Germline V gene sequence: CDR1 MNHEY, CDR2 SVGAGI. The CDR3 contains 14 residues. CDR3 DNA sequence: TGTGCCAGCAGTGGGACAGGGACTGTCTACGAGCAGTACTTC. Residues: CASSGTGTVYEQYF.

The genes are TRBV30 and TRBJ1-6; D is unresolved. Germline assignment: CDR1 GTSNPN and CDR2 SVGIG (reference sequence). The CDR3 is 15 amino acids. Trimming stripped 1 base from V and 6 bases from J, with 13 bases between. DNA for the CDR3: TGTGCCTGGAGTGGGCAGTGGGGAACTAATTCACCCCTCCACTTT. Protein sequence: CAWSGQWGTNSPLHF. Using reference TRBV30 and TRBJ1-6 for the parts outside the CDR3, the full variable domain is SQTIHQWPATLVQPVGSPLSLECTVEGTSNPNLYWYRQAAGRGLQLLFYSVGIGQISSEVPQNLSASRPQDRQFILSSKKLLLSDSGFYLCAWSGQWGTNSPLHFGNGTRLTVT.

The chain recombines TRBV19 with TRBJ2-7, with 9 bases aligning to TRBD1. With 4 bases clipped from V and 4 bases from J, the junction kept 2 bases outside the gene matches. CDR1 LNHDA and CDR2 SQIVND come from the germline V gene (reference sequence). The CDR3 runs to 13 residues. As DNA, the CDR3 is TGTGCCAGTAGTAAACAGGGGGCTTACGAGCAGTACTTC. This encodes CASSKQGAYEQYF.

The chain combines TRBV10-1 with TRBJ1-1, with D perhaps matching TRBD1 (5 bases). The CDR3 consists of 14 residues. The germline CDR1 and CDR2 sequences are WNHNN and SYGVQD (reference sequence). V lost 3 bases to trimming and J lost 1 base, with 9 bases between them. The CDR3 region is CASSETQGNTEAFF. CDR3 in DNA: TGCGCCAGCAGTGAAACCCAGGGGAACACTGAAGCTTTCTTT.

This chain uses TRBV9 with TRBJ2-1; 7 nucleotides align to TRBD1. This CDR3 comprises 15 residues. V gave up 3 bases and J gave up 2 bases; unmatched junction bases: 5. In germline, CDR1 is SGDLS, CDR2 YYNGEE. This CDR3 reads CASSGQGLTYNEQFF. CDR3 nucleotide sequence: TGTGCCAGCAGCGGACAGGGTTTAACCTACAATGAGCAGTTCTTC.

The V and J genes are TRBV19 and TRBJ1-1; tentatively, D is TRBD1 (6 bases). The germline CDR1 and CDR2 sequences are LNHDA and SQIVND (reference sequence). The ends were cut back, 5 bases at V and 12 bases at J, with 16 bases in the middle. The CDR3 consists of 12 residues. CDR3 loop: CASSGGGLRTFF. For the CDR3, the DNA is TGTGCCAGTAGTGGAGGGGGTTTAAGAACTTTCTTT.

The sample holds one count of this clone. The J gene is TRBJ1-5, the V gene TRBV30; D unresolved. Per the germline V gene, CDR1 is GTSNPN and CDR2 is SVGIG (reference sequence). This CDR3 region has 13 residues. Trimming left V 6 bases short and J 0 bases short, with 9 bases between. CDR3 region: CACSLNSNQPQHF. The CDR3 bases are TGTGCCTGCTCACTAAATAGCAATCAGCCCCAGCATTTT.

The chain is built from TRBV10-1 and TRBJ1-1, with D perhaps TRBD1 (6 bases). CDR3 length: 13 amino acids. Trimming removed 6 bases at V and 3 bases at J, with 11 bases between. Germline assignment: CDR1 WNHNN and CDR2 SYGVQD (reference sequence). CDR3 sequence: CASRQGLDTEAFF. In nucleotides, the CDR3 is TGCGCCAGCAGGCAGGGGCTCGACACTGAAGCTTTCTTT.

The chain couples TRBV7-2 to TRBJ1-3; 7 bases are shared with TRBD1. CDR1 and CDR2 (germline): SGHTA, FQGNSA. CDR3 length: 15 residues. V lost 5 bases to trimming and J lost 0 bases; unmatched junction nucleotides: 4. The CDR3 loop reads CASSTDRSSGNTIYF. CDR3 bases: TGTGCCAGCAGCACGGACAGGAGCTCTGGAAACACCATATATTTT.

Note on this clone: The sample has other DNA sequences that encode this CDR3 too. The chain links TRBV10-3 to TRBJ1-1; no firm D call. Germline CDR1 reads ENHRY; CDR2 reads SYGVKD. The CDR3 contains 13 residues. Trimming removed 4 bases from V and 0 bases from J, with 6 bases in between. The CDR3 protein is CAISGGMNTEAFF. In DNA form, the CDR3 reads TGTGCCATCAGTGGAGGGATGAACACTGAAGCTTTCTTT.

The CDR3 coding sequence is TGTGCCAGCAGCTCTCAGGGGCGCACTGAAGCTTTCTTT. It specifies CASSSQGRTEAFF. The chain uses TRBV7-2 and TRBJ1-1; tentatively, D is TRBD1 (6 bases). The germline V gene has CDR1 SGHTA and CDR2 FQGNSA. The CDR3 sequence is 13 residues long. Between the trimmed V and J ends, which lost 4 bases and 4 bases, there was a span of 10 bases.

The rearrangement joins TRBV2 to TRBJ1-2; D not certain. The CDR3 spans 13 residues. V lost 5 bases and J lost 2, with 9 bases in between. The germline V gene has CDR1 SNHLY and CDR2 FYNNEI. Here the CDR3 DNA reads TGTGCCAGCAGTCCCGGGAACAACTATGGCTACACCTTC. It codes for CASSPGNNYGYTF. Using reference TRBV2 and TRBJ1-2 for the parts outside the CDR3, the full variable domain is EPEVTQTPSHQVTQMGQEVILRCVPISNHLYFYWYRQILGQKVEFLVSFYNNEISEKSEIFDDQFSVERPDGSNFTLKIRSTKLEDSAMYFCASSPGNNYGYTFGSGTRLTVV.

V is TRBV5-1 and J is TRBJ1-2; tentatively, D is TRBD1 (5 bases). Trimming pared 2 bases from V and 3 bases from J, leaving 8 bases between. The CDR3 runs 13 residues. Germline values: CDR1 SGHRS, CDR2 YFSETQ. Here the CDR3 DNA reads TGCGCCAGCAGCTTCGGGGCAGACTATGGCTACACCTTC. Its protein is CASSFGADYGYTF.

V gene TRBV6-6 combines with J gene TRBJ1-5; D is ambiguous. V was shortened by 10 bases and J by 2 bases, with 12 bases between the two germline ends. The CDR3 is 13 amino acids. Germline CDR1 and CDR2: MNHNY and SVGAGI (reference sequence). This CDR3 reads CATGGAGNQPQHF. In nucleotides, the CDR3 is TGTGCCACCGGTGGCGCCGGCAATCAGCCCCAGCATTTT.

The CDR3 coding sequence is TGTGCCAGCAGCATCCAGGGGTTTTGGGAAAAACTGTTTTTT. Translating it yields CASSIQGFWEKLFF. V usage is TRBV2 and J usage is TRBJ1-4; TRBD1 is a possible D gene (6 bases). V was clipped by 6 bases and J by 8 bases, with 16 bases between them. Germline V gene sequence: CDR1 SNHLY, CDR2 FYNNEI. The CDR3 loop spans 14 amino acids.

With respect to this clone: This CDR3 is also generated by other DNA sequences in the sample. The rearrangement links TRBV5-1 to TRBJ1-1; D may be TRBD1 (5 bases). The length of the CDR3 is 14 residues. The V end was cut by 0 bases, the J end by 0 bases, with 6 bases between. Germline V gene data show CDR1 as SGHRS and CDR2 as YFSETQ. Here the CDR3 DNA reads TGCGCCAGCAGCTTGGAGGGACTGAACACTGAAGCTTTCTTT. Translating it yields CASSLEGLNTEAFF.